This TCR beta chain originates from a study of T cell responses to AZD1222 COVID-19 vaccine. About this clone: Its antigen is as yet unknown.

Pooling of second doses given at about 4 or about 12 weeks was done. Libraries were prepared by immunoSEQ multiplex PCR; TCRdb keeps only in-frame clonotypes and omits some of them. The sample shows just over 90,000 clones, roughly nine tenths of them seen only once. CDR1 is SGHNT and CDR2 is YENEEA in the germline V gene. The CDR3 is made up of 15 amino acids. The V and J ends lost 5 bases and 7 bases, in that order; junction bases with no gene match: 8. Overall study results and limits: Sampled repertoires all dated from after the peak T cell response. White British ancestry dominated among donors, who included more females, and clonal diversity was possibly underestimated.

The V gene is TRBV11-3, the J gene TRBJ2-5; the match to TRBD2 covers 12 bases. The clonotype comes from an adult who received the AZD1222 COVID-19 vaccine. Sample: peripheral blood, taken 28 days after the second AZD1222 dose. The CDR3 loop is CASSALAGGPGTQYF. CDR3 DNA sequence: TGTGCCAGCAGCGCCCTAGCGGGGGGGCCGGGGACCCAGTACTTC. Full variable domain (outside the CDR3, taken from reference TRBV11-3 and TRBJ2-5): EAGVVQSPRYKIIEKKQPVAFWCNPISGHNTLYWYLQNLGQGPELLIRYENEEAVDDSQLPKDRFSAERLKGVDSTLKIQPAELGDSAVYLCASSALAGGPGTQYFGPGTRLLVL.